This TCR beta chain originates from a study of cytotoxic CD8 clonotypes in ibrutinib-treated CLL. In the study overall: Averaging across samples gave 255,043 productive templates and approximately 92,000 productive rearrangements. Findings and caveats of the study: Starting clonality was above that of age-matched healthy donors and tracked circulating CD8+ T-cell counts.

There are a few counts of this clone. What it binds is not known. TCRdb's table, derived via immunoSEQ multiplex PCR, lists solely in-frame clones and lacks some. Altogether roughly 15,000 clones are present, 55% to 70% being singletons, with the ten largest covering roughly two fifths. The sequence was obtained from a human donor with chronic lymphocytic leukemia. The sequencing here drew on PBMCs, taken before ibrutinib treatment.

The CDR3 DNA reads as TGTGCCAGTAGCCCCGCCCTTGGCAATGAGCAGTTCTTC. This codes for CASSPALGNEQFF. The chain joins TRBV19 to TRBJ2-1; D ambiguous. Trimming cost V 6 bases and J 6 bases, with 12 bases left between them. Germline V gene data show CDR1 as LNHDA and CDR2 as SQIVND (reference sequence). The CDR3 is 13 residues long.